These 18 T cell receptor beta chains were sequenced from one sample in a study of blood T cell repertoires in COVID-19. Libraries were prepared by immunoSEQ multiplex PCR; TCRdb keeps only in-frame clonotypes and omits some of them. In the table there are around 77,000 clones, about 88% of which are singletons. Input material: peripheral blood. These receptors all stem from an elderly woman with active or convalescent COVID-19.

This clone occurred a few times. The chain couples TRBV28 to TRBJ2-1, with TRBD1 identical over 9 bases. The germline V gene encodes CDR1 MDHEN and CDR2 SYDVKM. V shed 2 bases, J shed 6 bases, and the junction held 8 bases outside the gene matches. The CDR3 spans 16 residues. The CDR3 spells CASSLAGQGLGNEQFF. The CDR3 DNA sequence: TGTGCCAGCAGTTTAGCTGGACAGGGGCTTGGCAATGAGCAGTTCTTC.

The V gene is TRBV3-1 (or the pseudogene TRBV3-2), the J gene TRBJ2-7; 12 bases line up with TRBD2. J lost 1 base, V lost 1 base, and 8 bases had no gene match. Germline V lookup: CDR1 LGHDT, CDR2 YNNKEL (reference sequence). This CDR3 comprises 18 residues. The CDR3 region is CASSQGLTSGGWSYEQYF. DNA of the CDR3: TGTGCCAGCAGCCAAGGACTCACTAGCGGGGGGTGGTCCTACGAGCAGTACTTC.

The rearrangement joins TRBV10-2 to TRBJ1-5; 9 bases are shared with TRBD1. CDR1 and CDR2 (germline): WSHSY, SAAADI. The CDR3 has 12 residues. Germline trimming cut 10 bases from V and 4 bases from J; bases unmatched to any gene: 2. The CDR3 coding sequence is TGCGCCATCGGGACAGGGAATCAGCCCCAGCATTTT. Translation: CAIGTGNQPQHF.

This chain joins TRBV4-2 and TRBJ1-2, with D perhaps TRBD1 (6 bases). This CDR3 has 15 residues. Looked up from germline, CDR1 is LGHNA and CDR2 is YNFKEQ. V lost 0 bases and J lost 10, with 18 bases in between. The CDR3 region is CASSQDFTGQTSYTF. For the CDR3, the DNA is TGTGCCAGCAGCCAAGATTTTACAGGACAGACTTCCTACACCTTC.

This clone was observed a single time. The chain joins TRBV19 to TRBJ2-1; D possibly corresponds to TRBD2 (7 bases). The CDR3 runs to 12 residues. Germline-derived CDR1 and CDR2 are LNHDA and SQIVND (reference sequence). Trimming stripped 8 bases from V and 7 bases from J, with 12 bases between. The CDR3 loop is CASHGGRNEQFF. The CDR3 DNA reads as TGTGCCAGTCACGGGGGGCGTAATGAGCAGTTCTTC.

V and J are TRBV5-4 and TRBJ2-2; D not certain. Trimming shortened V by 6 bases and J by 1 base, and 13 bases separated the two germline ends. This CDR3 is built from 15 residues. Germline loops: CDR1 SGHNT, CDR2 YYREEE (reference sequence). The CDR3 nucleotides read TGTGCCAGCACCTCCTTGGAGCGGAACACCGGGGAGCTGTTTTTT. Its protein product is CASTSLERNTGELFF.

The chain is built from TRBV27 and TRBJ1-5; TRBD1 matches 8 bases. V lost 7 bases and J lost 6; bases outside the gene matches: 5. The CDR3 runs 13 residues. The germline V gene has CDR1 MNHEY and CDR2 SMNVEV (reference sequence). The CDR3 region is CASNSGGGQPQHF. CDR3 bases: TGTGCCAGCAACTCAGGGGGCGGTCAGCCCCAGCATTTT.

The gene calls are TRBV4-1 and TRBJ2-7, with 10 bases fitting TRBD1. Germline values: CDR1 MGHRA, CDR2 YSYEKL. J was trimmed by 2 bases and V by 3 bases; bases with no gene match: 13. The CDR3 is made up of 18 amino acids. The CDR3 protein is CASSHTRDRGNKAYEQYF. Written as DNA, the CDR3 is TGCGCCAGCAGCCATACCCGGGACAGGGGCAATAAGGCCTACGAGCAGTACTTC.

This rearrangement joins TRBV19 to TRBJ2-3; no definite D call. CDR3 size: 16 residues. The V end lost 0 bases, the J end lost 1 base, and 11 bases lay between the germline ends. Germline V lookup: CDR1 LNHDA, CDR2 SQIVND (reference sequence). The chain's CDR3 is CASSIDPGGGTDTQYF. The CDR3 DNA sequence: TGTGCCAGTAGTATAGATCCGGGTGGAGGCACAGATACGCAGTATTTT.

CDR3 bases: TGTGCCAGCAGTTCCCGTGCCGCCCGAGGCGAGCAGTACTTC. Protein sequence: CASSSRAARGEQYF. The J gene is TRBJ2-7, the V gene TRBV6-5, with unresolved D. CDR3 length: 14 residues. CDR1 MNHEY and CDR2 SVGAGI come from the germline V gene. Deletions cut 4 bases from V and 6 bases from J, with 16 bases between.

The chain recombines TRBV18 with TRBJ2-5; 9 nucleotides line up with TRBD2. The germline V gene encodes CDR1 KGHSH and CDR2 LQKENI. The CDR3 runs 15 residues. V was pared by 0 bases and J by 7 bases, with 6 bases of the junction left unmatched. The CDR3 reads CASSPPGTSSGTQYF. CDR3 DNA sequence: TGTGCCAGCTCACCACCCGGGACTAGCTCCGGGACCCAGTACTTC.

The J gene is TRBJ2-5, the V gene TRBV28; 10 bases map to TRBD1. The CDR3 is 11 residues long. Germline V gene data show CDR1 as MDHEN and CDR2 as SYDVKM. With V trimmed by 10 bases and J by 7 bases, 3 bases remained unmatched. The CDR3 sequence is CAIGQGGTQYF. DNA for the CDR3: TGTGCCATTGGACAGGGGGGGACCCAGTACTTC. Full variable domain (missing parts from reference TRBV28 and TRBJ2-5): DVKVTQSSRYLVKRTGEKVFLECVQDMDHENMFWYRQDPGLGLRLIYFSYDVKMKEKGDIPEGYSVSREKKERFSLILESASTNQTSMYLCAIGQGGTQYFGPGTRLLVL.

This clone was recorded once. The CDR3 DNA reads as TGTGCCAGCAGCCCTTCAGGGGGGAACACTGAAGCTTTCTTT. This translates into CASSPSGGNTEAFF. The chain uses TRBV4-2 and TRBJ1-1; TRBD1 agrees at 7 bases. Trimming at V came to 4 bases and at J to 1 base, leaving 3 bases not matched to a gene. Germline values: CDR1 LGHNA, CDR2 YNFKEQ. The CDR3 length is 14 residues.

The gene calls are TRBV19 and TRBJ2-1, with D perhaps matching TRBD2 (5 bases). The CDR3 covers 17 residues. Germline lookup yields CDR1 LNHDA and CDR2 SQIVND (reference sequence). Trimming removed 0 bases at V and 0 bases at J, with 12 bases between. The DNA for the CDR3 is TGTGCCAGTAGTATAGATTTTTCGGGAAGCTCCTACAATGAGCAGTTCTTC. It codes for CASSIDFSGSSYNEQFF. Variable domain in full (rest from reference TRBV19 and TRBJ2-1): DGGITQSPKYLFRKEGQNVTLSCEQNLNHDAMYWYRQDPGQGLRLIYYSQIVNDFQKGDIAEGYSVSREKKESFPLTVTSAQKNPTAFYLCASSIDFSGSSYNEQFFGPGTRLTVL.

The rearrangement joins TRBV7-2 to TRBJ1-1, with 8 bases aligning to TRBD1. CDR1 and CDR2 (germline): SGHTA, FQGNSA. This CDR3 has 13 residues. Trimming took 7 bases from V and 4 from J; bases not matched to a gene: 5. CDR3 sequence (DNA): TGTGCCAGCAACATCGGACAGGGCACTGAAGCTTTCTTT. Amino acids: CASNIGQGTEAFF.

This clone occurred once. The chain carries TRBV18 and TRBJ2-1, with D tentatively TRBD2 (5 bases). Germline V gene lookup returns CDR1 KGHSH and CDR2 LQKENI. Trimming took 5 bases from V and 4 from J, leaving 12 bases between them. The CDR3 length is 14 residues. In DNA, the CDR3 is TGTGCCAGCTCAGCCAGGACGGGGTACAATGAGCAGTTCTTC. Translated, it gives CASSARTGYNEQFF.

V usage is TRBV28 and J usage is TRBJ1-2, with 8 nucleotides matching TRBD1. In germline, CDR1 is MDHEN, CDR2 SYDVKM. This CDR3 has 13 residues. With 7 bases clipped from V and 4 bases from J, the junction kept 5 bases outside the gene matches. The CDR3 reads CASTSDRGYGYTF. The CDR3 nucleotides read TGTGCCAGCACCTCAGACAGGGGCTATGGCTACACCTTC.

The chain carries TRBV5-1 and TRBJ1-6; D is ambiguous. This CDR3 is 13 amino acids long. V shed 0 bases and J shed 14 bases, with 12 bases lying between them. CDR1 and CDR2 (germline): SGHRS, YFSETQ. CDR3 nucleotides: TGCGCCAGCAGCTTGGCAGGAGCGGCTTCCCTCCACTTT. Residues: CASSLAGAASLHF.